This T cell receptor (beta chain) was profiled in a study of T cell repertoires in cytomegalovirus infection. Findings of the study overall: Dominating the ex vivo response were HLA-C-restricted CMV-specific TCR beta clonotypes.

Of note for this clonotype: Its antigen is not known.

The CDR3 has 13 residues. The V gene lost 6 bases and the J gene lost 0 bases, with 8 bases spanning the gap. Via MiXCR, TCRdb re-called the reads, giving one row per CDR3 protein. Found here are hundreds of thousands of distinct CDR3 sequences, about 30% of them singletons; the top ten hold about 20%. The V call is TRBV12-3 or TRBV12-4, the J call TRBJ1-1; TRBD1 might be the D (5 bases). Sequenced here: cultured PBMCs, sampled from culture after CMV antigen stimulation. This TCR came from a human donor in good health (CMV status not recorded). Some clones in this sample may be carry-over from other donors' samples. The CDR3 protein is CASRGPMNTEAFF. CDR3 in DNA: TGTGCCAGCAGGGGGCCTATGAACACTGAAGCTTTCTTT.